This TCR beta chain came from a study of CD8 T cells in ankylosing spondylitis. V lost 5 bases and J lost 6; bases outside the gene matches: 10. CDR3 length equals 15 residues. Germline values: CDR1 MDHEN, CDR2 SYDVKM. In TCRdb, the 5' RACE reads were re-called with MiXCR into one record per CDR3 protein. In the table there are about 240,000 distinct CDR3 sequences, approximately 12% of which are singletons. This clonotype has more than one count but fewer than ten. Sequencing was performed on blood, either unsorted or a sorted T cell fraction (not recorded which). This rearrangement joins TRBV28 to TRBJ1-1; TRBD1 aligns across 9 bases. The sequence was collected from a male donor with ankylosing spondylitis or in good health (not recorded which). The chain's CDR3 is CASSLPGTGIPEAFF. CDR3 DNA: TGTGCCAGCAGTCTACCCGGGACAGGGATCCCTGAAGCTTTCTTT.